A single sample is the source of the 29 T cell receptor beta chains below, sequenced in a study of beta chain features in type 1 diabetes. Their specific antigens are unknown. The investigators reverse transcribed all of the isolated RNA, so they sequenced expressed TCRB transcripts. The method was immunoSEQ multiplex PCR; TCRdb's version includes in-frame clones alone and lacks a portion of them. The data contain some 370,000 clones, around 9.6% of them seen just once; the ten biggest clones take up approximately 0.55%. Findings and limits, study-wide: Across all four CD4+ subsets, people with type 1 diabetes showed modestly shorter TCRB CDR3s.

The material sequenced was central memory CD4+ T cells from blood. The origin of the receptors is a man aged 30 to 39 with type 1 diabetes.

This clone came up many times. The chain carries TRBV2 and TRBJ2-3; D could derive from TRBD1 or TRBD2 (5 bases each). CDR3 size: 15 residues. V gave up 7 bases and J gave up 0 bases, with 14 bases separating them. Germline V gene lookup returns CDR1 SNHLY and CDR2 FYNNEI. This CDR3 is CASNRVGPSTDTQYF. Written as DNA, the CDR3 is TGTGCCAGCAATCGAGTGGGACCTAGCACAGATACGCAGTATTTT.

The V and J genes are TRBV5-1 and TRBJ1-5; D is uncertain. CDR1 and CDR2 (germline): SGHRS, YFSETQ. This CDR3 has 15 amino acids. The ends were cut back, 0 bases at V and 0 bases at J, with 7 bases in the middle. CDR3 sequence: CASSLDGYSNQPQHF. The CDR3 DNA reads TGCGCCAGCAGCTTGGACGGATATAGCAATCAGCCCCAGCATTTT.

This clone has a handful of counts. The chain uses TRBV5-1 and TRBJ2-5; 11 bases agree with TRBD2. The V gene end was trimmed by 0 bases and the J gene end by 3 bases; junction bases not matched to a gene: 4. The germline CDR1 and CDR2 sequences are SGHRS and YFSETQ. The CDR3 runs to 16 residues. In DNA form, the CDR3 reads TGCGCCAGCAGCTTGGCACTAGCGGGAGTGGAAGAGACCCAGTACTTC. Residues: CASSLALAGVEETQYF.

A few counts support this clone. This rearrangement joins TRBV28 to TRBJ1-4; D not resolved. The CDR3 contains 14 residues. The V gene's germline CDR1 is MDHEN and CDR2 SYDVKM. The ends were cut back, 7 bases at V and 1 base at J, with 10 bases in the middle. The CDR3 region has the DNA TGTGCCAGCACGAGCGTGGGAACTAATGAAAAACTGTTTTTT. Translation gives CASTSVGTNEKLFF.

Only a few counts were recorded for this clone. The chain employs TRBV7-8 and TRBJ2-7, with 7 bases aligning to TRBD1. The CDR3 spans 17 residues. The V and J ends lost 1 base and 0 bases, in that order; junction bases with no gene match: 9. Germline loops: CDR1 SGHVS, CDR2 FQNEAQ. This CDR3 is CASSLGTLRQGSYEQYF. The CDR3 DNA sequence: TGTGCCAGCAGCTTAGGGACTCTGAGACAGGGCTCCTACGAGCAGTACTTC.

This clone turned up a few times. The chain joins TRBV5-4 to TRBJ2-5; either TRBD1 or TRBD2 may fit D (7 bases each). Trimming stripped 3 bases from V and 4 bases from J, with 16 bases between. The CDR3 runs to 15 residues. Germline loops: CDR1 SGHNT, CDR2 YYREEE (reference sequence). As DNA, the CDR3 is TGTGCCAGCAGCTCTAGCGGAGGGGGCGGAGAGACCCAGTACTTC. It codes for CASSSSGGGGETQYF.

The chain couples TRBV29-1 to TRBJ1-3; 8 bases map to TRBD1. V trimming: 7 bases; J trimming: 4 bases; junction bases outside the gene matches: 6. The CDR3 is 13 amino acids. CDR1 and CDR2 (germline): SQVTM, ANQGSEA. As DNA, the CDR3 is TGCAGCGCTGGACAGGGTGCCGGAAACACCATATATTTT. Translated: CSAGQGAGNTIYF.

This chain uses TRBV6-1 with TRBJ2-1; D may be TRBD2 (6 bases). The germline gives CDR1 MNHNS, CDR2 SASEGT. CDR3 length: 15 amino acids. Trimming stripped 2 bases from V and 5 bases from J, with 13 bases between. The CDR3 region has the DNA TGTGCCAGCAGTGAACCCCGGGACTTTCACAATGAGCAGTTCTTC. Amino acids: CASSEPRDFHNEQFF.

V and J are TRBV10-3 and TRBJ2-7; the D gene could be TRBD1 or TRBD2 (5 bases each). The CDR3 sequence is 11 residues long. V was shortened by 6 bases and J by 5 bases, with 8 bases between the two germline ends. From germline, CDR1 is ENHRY and CDR2 SYGVKD. The DNA for the CDR3 is TGTGCCATCAGGGGGGTTGACGAGCAGTACTTC. This codes for CAIRGVDEQYF.

J is TRBJ1-2 and V is TRBV7-9; D perhaps matches TRBD1 (5 bases). The V gene lost 0 bases and the J gene lost 2 bases, with 7 bases spanning the gap. The length of the CDR3 is 14 residues. CDR1 and CDR2 from the germline V gene are SEHNR and FQNEAQ (reference sequence). The CDR3 is CASSLAPGNYGYTF. The CDR3 DNA is TGTGCCAGCAGCTTAGCCCCAGGGAACTATGGCTACACCTTC. Using reference TRBV7-9 and TRBJ1-2 for the parts outside the CDR3, the full variable domain is DTGVSQNPRHKITKRGQNVTFRCDPISEHNRLYWYRQTLGQGPEFLTYFQNEAQLEKSRLLSDRFSAERPKGSFSTLEIQRTEQGDSAMYLCASSLAPGNYGYTFGSGTRLTVV.

This clone was counted a few times. The chain links TRBV5-4 to TRBJ2-7; possibly TRBD2 for D (6 bases). CDR1 is SGHNT, CDR2 YYREEE, per germline (reference sequence). V was pared by 4 bases and J by 0 bases, with 14 bases between. The CDR3 runs to 15 residues. CDR3 residues: CASSIGSTNSYEQYF. CDR3 nucleotide sequence: TGTGCCAGCAGCATCGGGAGTACGAACTCCTACGAGCAGTACTTC.

This clone was counted many times. The rearrangement joins TRBV5-1 to TRBJ2-7, with D maybe TRBD2 (6 bases). Germline V gene data show CDR1 as SGHRS and CDR2 as YFSETQ. Trimming took off 4 bases at V and 0 bases at J, with 14 bases between the two ends. CDR3 length equals 15 residues. CDR3 amino acids: CASSGTGLRSYEQYF. CDR3 nucleotides: TGCGCCAGCAGCGGTACGGGACTCCGCTCCTACGAGCAGTACTTC.

This clone was observed a few times. The chain links TRBV7-9 to TRBJ2-7, with TRBD1 matching over 8 bases. The V gene's germline CDR1 is SEHNR and CDR2 FQNEAQ (reference sequence). The V segment lost 6 bases and the J segment 0 bases; nucleotides outside the gene matches: 4. This CDR3 has 14 residues. The CDR3 sequence: CASRNDRGSYEQYF. As DNA, the CDR3 is TGTGCCAGCAGAAATGACAGGGGCTCCTACGAGCAGTACTTC.

The chain has TRBV11-2 and TRBJ2-5; D remains ambiguous. With 5 bases removed from V and 0 bases from J, the gap between germline ends came to 4 bases. The CDR3 consists of 12 residues. CDR1 is SGHAT, CDR2 FQNNGV, per germline. The chain's CDR3 is CASSMYQETQYF. In DNA form, the CDR3 reads TGTGCCAGCAGCATGTACCAAGAGACCCAGTACTTC.

This clone was seen at least ten times. The chain is built from TRBV7-9 and TRBJ2-1; 13 bases are a match to TRBD2. V gave up 5 bases and J gave up 8 bases; unmatched junction bases: 12. Germline CDR1 and CDR2: SEHNR and FQNEAQ (reference sequence). The CDR3 runs to 17 residues. CDR3 coding DNA: TGTGCCAGCAGCCCCCTACTAGCGGGAGGGCAAGTGGATGAGCAGTTCTTC. This gives the protein CASSPLLAGGQVDEQFF.

This clone was counted only a few times. The chain couples TRBV19 to TRBJ2-1; tentative D call: TRBD2 (6 bases). The CDR3 extends over 14 amino acids. With 1 base removed from V and 9 bases from J, the gap between germline ends came to 13 bases. The germline V gene has CDR1 LNHDA and CDR2 SQIVND (reference sequence). CDR3 amino acids: CASSIGGGVGEQFF. The CDR3 DNA follows: TGTGCCAGTAGTATAGGTGGAGGGGTTGGTGAGCAGTTCTTC.

Regarding this clone: This sample includes further DNA sequences coding for the same CDR3. CDR3 sequence (DNA): TGTGCCAGCAGCCTAGGGACTCCGCGCACAGATACGCAGTATTTT. It encodes CASSLGTPRTDTQYF. This rearrangement joins TRBV7-2 to TRBJ2-3; D perhaps matches TRBD2 (6 bases). V was clipped by 5 bases and J by 1 base, with 13 bases between them. Germline-derived CDR1 and CDR2 are SGHTA and FQGNSA. This CDR3 spans 15 amino acids.

This clone was observed at least ten times. The chain carries TRBV9 and TRBJ2-5; TRBD2 matches 11 bases. Trimming at V came to 3 bases and at J to 6 bases, leaving 7 bases not matched to a gene. The CDR3 consists of 15 residues. Germline-derived CDR1 and CDR2 are SGDLS and YYNGEE. CDR3 residues: CASSGTSGSIKTQYF. In nucleotides, the CDR3 is TGTGCCAGCAGCGGAACTAGCGGGAGTATCAAGACCCAGTACTTC. The full variable domain, its missing parts supplied by reference TRBV9 and TRBJ2-5, is DSGVTQTPKHLITATGQRVTLRCSPRSGDLSVYWYQQSLDQGLQFLIQYYNGEERAKGNILERFSAQQFPDLHSELNLSSLELGDSALYFCASSGTSGSIKTQYFGPGTRLLVL.

This clone has just a few counts. The chain has TRBV5-1 and TRBJ1-3; the D is unclear. The germline CDR1 and CDR2 sequences are SGHRS and YFSETQ. V was clipped by 6 bases and J by 0 bases, with 10 bases between them. The CDR3 length is 14 residues. The CDR3 reads CASTLGSSGNTIYF. CDR3 in DNA: TGCGCCAGCACGCTCGGAAGCTCTGGAAACACCATATATTTT. The full variable domain, with the rest looked up from reference TRBV5-1 and TRBJ1-3, is KAGVTQTPRYLIKTRGQQVTLSCSPISGHRSVSWYQQTPGQGLQFLFEYFSETQRNKGNFPGRFSGRQFSNSRSEMNVSTLELGDSALYLCASTLGSSGNTIYFGEGSWLTVV.

The chain carries TRBV11-3 and TRBJ2-2, with D hard to call. The CDR3 runs 15 residues. V gave up 5 bases and J gave up 0 bases, with 10 bases separating them. The germline V gene encodes CDR1 SGHNT and CDR2 YENEEA. CDR3 region: CASSMTGSNTGELFF. The CDR3 DNA is TGTGCCAGCAGCATGACCGGGTCGAACACCGGGGAGCTGTTTTTT.

The chain links TRBV6-6 to TRBJ2-1, with TRBD2 identical over 8 bases. Germline assignment: CDR1 MNHNY and CDR2 SVGAGI (reference sequence). The junction had 8 bases not matched to a gene; V was cut back by 6 bases and J by 4 bases. The length of the CDR3 is 15 residues. The CDR3 region is CASSRGGAGYNEQFF. CDR3 sequence (DNA): TGTGCCAGCAGCCGGGGGGGAGCGGGATACAATGAGCAGTTCTTC.

This clone has just a few counts. This CDR3 is CASRPREGWGNEQFF. The CDR3 nucleotides are TGTGCCAGCAGGCCCCGGGAGGGTTGGGGCAATGAGCAGTTCTTC. V usage is TRBV7-2 and J usage is TRBJ2-1; 8 positions agree with TRBD2. CDR1 is SGHTA, CDR2 FQGNSA, per germline. This CDR3 spans 15 amino acids. After removal of 6 bases from V and 6 bases from J, the junction contained 10 bases not matched to a gene.

This clone was detected only a few times. This rearrangement joins TRBV7-8 to TRBJ2-1, with 10 bases identical to TRBD2. Trimming took 6 bases from V and 4 from J; bases not matched to a gene: 6. The CDR3 has 15 amino acids. In germline, CDR1 is SGHVS, CDR2 FQNEAQ. As DNA, the CDR3 is TGTGCCAGCAGACAAAGACTAGCGGGTTACAATGAGCAGTTCTTC. Residues: CASRQRLAGYNEQFF.

The chain combines TRBV7-8 with TRBJ2-7; D remains unclear. CDR3 size: 12 residues. The germline V gene encodes CDR1 SGHVS and CDR2 FQNEAQ. V was shortened by 4 bases and J by 2 bases, with 6 bases between the two germline ends. The CDR3 is CASSWRAYEQYF. The DNA of the CDR3 is TGTGCCAGCAGCTGGCGAGCCTACGAGCAGTACTTC.

This clone has only a few counts. The chain employs TRBV7-8 and TRBJ1-2; no reliable D call. CDR3 size: 12 residues. Germline V lookup: CDR1 SGHVS, CDR2 FQNEAQ. The germline V and J ends were trimmed by 10 bases and 2 bases, with 11 bases remaining between them. The CDR3 here is CATTESNYGYTF. The DNA for the CDR3 is TGTGCCACCACGGAGTCGAACTATGGCTACACCTTC. The full variable domain, rest sourced from reference TRBV7-8 and TRBJ1-2, is GAGVSQSPRYKVAKRGQDVALRCDPISGHVSLFWYQQALGQGPEFLTYFQNEAQLDKSGLPSDRFFAERPEGSVSTLKIQRTQQEDSAVYLCATTESNYGYTFGSGTRLTVV.

The chain has TRBV5-4 and TRBJ2-5, with D tentatively TRBD1 (5 bases). Trimming removed 1 base from V and 3 bases from J, with 10 bases in between. Germline V gene sequence: CDR1 SGHNT, CDR2 YYREEE (reference sequence). The CDR3 runs to 14 residues. Written as DNA, the CDR3 is TGTGCCAGCAGCTTGTTAGGCAGGGAAGAGACCCAGTACTTC. This encodes CASSLLGREETQYF. The entire variable domain, with the rest obtained from reference TRBV5-4 and TRBJ2-5, is as follows: ETGVTQSPTHLIKTRGQQVTLRCSSQSGHNTVSWYQQALGQGPQFIFQYYREEENGRGNFPPRFSGLQFPNYSSELNVNALELDDSALYLCASSLLGREETQYFGPGTRLLVL.

This chain's CDR3 is CASSPTPTGDGSGNTIYF. CDR3 sequence (DNA): TGTGCCAGCTCACCGACTCCTACAGGGGATGGCTCTGGAAACACCATATATTTT. The chain is built from TRBV18 and TRBJ1-3; 7 bases match TRBD1. The CDR3 runs 18 residues. Trimming took 3 bases from V and 0 from J; bases not matched to a gene: 11. Germline V gene data show CDR1 as KGHSH and CDR2 as LQKENI.

This clone has only a few counts. The rearrangement joins TRBV7-8 to TRBJ2-1, with 14 positions matching TRBD2. Germline trimming cut 5 bases from V and 8 bases from J; bases unmatched to any gene: 5. Germline values: CDR1 SGHVS, CDR2 FQNEAQ. The CDR3 spans 15 residues. This CDR3 reads CASSRGTSGSHEQFF. CDR3 nucleotides: TGTGCCAGCAGCCGCGGGACTAGCGGGAGCCATGAGCAGTTCTTC.

The rearrangement uses TRBV7-2 and TRBJ2-5, with 8 positions matching TRBD1. This CDR3 has 14 residues. Losses at the gene ends were 1 base for V and 6 bases for J; bases not matched to a gene: 4. Germline CDR1 reads SGHTA; CDR2 reads FQGNSA. The CDR3 region is CASSLDRTGQTQYF. The CDR3, as DNA: TGTGCCAGCAGCTTAGATAGGACAGGGCAGACCCAGTACTTC.